The present entry profiles one TCR beta chain with its context. Its specificity is not known. The investigators amplified TCR beta CDR3 regions from RNA transcripts. Using the HTBI primer set, a first-round RT-PCR was run on the TCR CDR3. From the multiplex PCR reads, TCRdb called clonotypes with MiXCR, one entry per CDR3 protein. In the table there are about 300,000 distinct CDR3 sequences, 15% to 20% of which are singletons. Germline values: CDR1 MNHEY, CDR2 SVGEGT. Trimming removed 10 bases at V and 5 bases at J, with 12 bases between. This CDR3 comprises 12 residues. For Graves' hyperthyroidism to be stable, ophthalmopathy could not progress within 18 months. Participants, patients aged 18 to 65, had newly diagnosed hyperthyroidism with a duration under 2 months. This entry is derived from a study of T cells in Graves' hyperthyroidism and ophthalmopathy. The wider study: Prior to any treatment, at the point of initial diagnosis, peripheral blood was collected.

Study-wide results and caveats: Blood also showed most of the thyroid clonotypes that were expanded above 0.001.

The sample taken for sequencing was blood. The rearrangement joins TRBV6-2 or TRBV6-3 to TRBJ1-5; D is undetermined. This clonotype originated in a man aged 25-45 years with Graves' hyperthyroidism. The CDR3: CANRNWDQPQHF. The CDR3 DNA sequence: TGTGCCAACCGAAATTGGGATCAGCCCCAGCATTTT.